The text below deals with one T cell receptor beta chain. The sample belongs to a study of blood T cell repertoires in COVID-19. The overall study: The origin of the acute and convalescent COVID-19 samples was the United States, Italy and Spain. The cDNA or gDNA used as material had been derived from T cells, B-cell-depleted T cells, or PBMCs.

As processed by the authors: Reference gene primer amplification yielded estimated nucleated cell counts. This table comes from immunoSEQ multiplex PCR, and its TCRdb copy is limited to in-frame clones, with some not included. V and J calls and clone size follow that table, whereas D and trimming were derived from the DNA. The sample includes about 81,000 clones, roughly 95% seen only once; the top ten take more than 4%. This CDR3 is 15 amino acids long. Between the trimmed V and J ends, which lost 4 bases and 3 bases, there was a span of 14 bases. Germline lookup yields CDR1 SGDLS and CDR2 YYNGEE. This chain uses TRBV9 with TRBJ2-1, with D possibly being TRBD2 (6 bases). The receptor comes from a human donor with active COVID-19. The donor label of this sample is uncertain. Source material: peripheral blood. Here the CDR3 DNA reads TGTGCCAGCAGCAAACGGGAGCCCCTCTACAATGAGCAGTTCTTC. Translating gives CASSKREPLYNEQFF.